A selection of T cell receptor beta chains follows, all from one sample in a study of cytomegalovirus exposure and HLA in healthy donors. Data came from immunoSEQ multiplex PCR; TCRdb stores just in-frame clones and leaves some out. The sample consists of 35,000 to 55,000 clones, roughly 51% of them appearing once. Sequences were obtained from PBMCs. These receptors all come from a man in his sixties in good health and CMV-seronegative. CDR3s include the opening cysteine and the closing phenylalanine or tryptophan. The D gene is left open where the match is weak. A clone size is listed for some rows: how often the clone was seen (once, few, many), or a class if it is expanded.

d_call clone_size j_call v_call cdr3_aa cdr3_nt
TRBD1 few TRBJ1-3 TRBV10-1 CASTRGLGNTIYF TGCGCCAGTACCAGGGGGCTTGGAAACACCATATATTTT
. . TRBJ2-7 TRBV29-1 CSVEKDSSYEQYF TGCAGCGTTGAGAAGGACAGCTCCTACGAGCAGTACTTC
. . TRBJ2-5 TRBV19 CASSPTVGVETQYF TGTGCCAGTAGTCCCACGGTGGGAGTCGAGACCCAGTACTTC
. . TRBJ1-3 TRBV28 CAAEGGGNTIYF TGTGCCGCTGAGGGTGGTGGAAACACCATATATTTT
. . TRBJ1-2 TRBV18 CASSPRRQGEGYTF TGTGCCAGCTCTCCCCGGCGGCAGGGCGAAGGCTACACCTTC
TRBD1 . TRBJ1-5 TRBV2 CASSESTGLQPQHF TGTGCCAGCAGTGAGTCGACAGGGTTGCAGCCCCAGCATTTT
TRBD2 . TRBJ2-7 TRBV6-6 CAASRRETSYEQYF TGTGCCGCGTCGCGGCGGGAGACCTCCTACGAGCAGTACTTC
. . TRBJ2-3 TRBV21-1 CASSRRRGTQYF TGTGCCAGCAGCCGCCGAAGGGGTACGCAGTATTTT
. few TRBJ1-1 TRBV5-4 CASSHGTIDTEAFF TGTGCCAGCAGCCACGGGACAATTGACACTGAAGCTTTCTTT
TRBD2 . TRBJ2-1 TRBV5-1 CASSLEPSGRTNEQFF TGCGCCAGCAGCTTGGAACCTAGCGGGAGGACCAATGAGCAGTTCTTC
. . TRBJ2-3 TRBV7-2 CASSLGRGDTQYF TGTGCCAGCAGCTTAGGACGCGGAGATACGCAGTATTTT
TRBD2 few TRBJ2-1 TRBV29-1 CSVRLASEQFF TGCAGCGTTCGACTAGCGAGTGAGCAGTTCTTC
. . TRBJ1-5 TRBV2 CASRIHGRTNQPQHF TGTGCCAGCAGAATACACGGACGGACTAATCAGCCCCAGCATTTT
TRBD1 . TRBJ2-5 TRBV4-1 CASSLGQGPGETQYF TGCGCCAGCAGCCTAGGACAGGGGCCCGGGGAGACCCAGTACTTC
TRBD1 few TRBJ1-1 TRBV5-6 CASSLGDRGLLNTEAFF TGTGCCAGCAGCTTGGGGGACAGGGGGCTTTTGAACACTGAAGCTTTCTTT
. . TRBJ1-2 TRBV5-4 CASSGAGGNYGYTF TGTGCCAGCAGCGGGGCGGGGGGTAACTATGGCTACACCTTC
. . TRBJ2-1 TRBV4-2 CASSQQGEQFF TGTGCCAGCAGCCAACAGGGTGAGCAGTTCTTC
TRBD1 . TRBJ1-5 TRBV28 CASSLGQGFRQPQHF TGTGCCAGCAGTTTGGGACAGGGCTTTAGACAGCCCCAGCATTTT
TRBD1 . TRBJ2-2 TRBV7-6 CASSSGGTGELFF TGTGCCAGCAGTTCAGGGGGCACCGGGGAGCTGTTTTTT
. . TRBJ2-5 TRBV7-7 CASSPRLAAETQYF TGTGCCAGCAGCCCCCGCTTAGCGGCGGAGACCCAGTACTTC
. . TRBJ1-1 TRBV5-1 CASSSGRSELGAEAFF TGCGCCAGCAGCTCTGGGCGGTCTGAACTAGGCGCTGAAGCTTTCTTT
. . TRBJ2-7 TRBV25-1 CASSDRVPGNPYEQYF TGTGCCAGCAGTGACCGTGTTCCGGGGAATCCCTACGAGCAGTACTTC
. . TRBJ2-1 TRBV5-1 CASSLATGSYNEQFF TGCGCCAGCAGCTTGGCCACAGGCTCCTACAATGAGCAGTTCTTC
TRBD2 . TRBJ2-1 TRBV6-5 CASSSLADSSYNEQFF TGTGCCAGCAGTTCCCTAGCGGATAGCTCCTACAATGAGCAGTTCTTC
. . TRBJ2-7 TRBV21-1 CASSKETGQQYF TGTGCCAGCAGCAAAGAGACGGGTCAGCAGTACTTC
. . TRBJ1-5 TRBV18 CASSPPTDNQPQHF TGTGCCAGCTCACCACCAACAGACAATCAGCCCCAGCATTTT
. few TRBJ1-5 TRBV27 CASSLYGSNQPQHF TGTGCCAGCAGTTTATACGGTAGCAATCAGCCCCAGCATTTT
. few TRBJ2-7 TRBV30 CAWSLTGGEQYF TGTGCCTGGAGTTTAACAGGCGGCGAGCAGTACTTC
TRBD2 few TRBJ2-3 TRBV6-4 CASSEGAGGRDTQYF TGTGCCAGCAGTGAAGGAGCGGGAGGGCGAGATACGCAGTATTTT
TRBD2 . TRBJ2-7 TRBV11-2 CASSSGLAILRYEQYF TGTGCCAGCAGCTCAGGACTAGCGATCCTTCGGTACGAGCAGTACTTC
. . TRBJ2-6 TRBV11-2 CASSPSGANVLTF TGTGCCAGCAGCCCGTCTGGGGCCAACGTCCTGACTTTC
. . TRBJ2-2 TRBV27 CASSSLGTGELFF TGTGCCAGCAGTTCCCTCGGGACCGGGGAGCTGTTTTTT
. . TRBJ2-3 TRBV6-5 CASSVLASTDTQYF TGTGCCAGCAGTGTACTAGCTAGCACAGATACGCAGTATTTT
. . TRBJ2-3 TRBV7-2 CASRSQRHTDTQYF TGTGCCAGCAGGTCCCAGCGGCACACAGATACGCAGTATTTT
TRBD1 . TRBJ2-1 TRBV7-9 CASSLNLRTGLYNEQFF TGTGCCAGCAGCTTAAACCTCCGGACAGGCCTCTACAATGAGCAGTTCTTC
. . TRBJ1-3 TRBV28 CASSRGDSGNTIYF TGTGCCAGCAGTCGGGGGGACTCTGGAAACACCATATATTTT
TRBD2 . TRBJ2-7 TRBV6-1 CATTIGTSGYEQYF TGTGCCACTACGATAGGGACTAGCGGATACGAGCAGTACTTC
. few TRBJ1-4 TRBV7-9 CASSLVGGSLFF TGTGCCAGCAGCTTAGTTGGGGGGAGTCTGTTTTTT
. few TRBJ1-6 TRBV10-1 CASSRGGNNSPLHF TGCGCCAGCAGTAGGGGTGGTAATAATTCACCCCTCCACTTT
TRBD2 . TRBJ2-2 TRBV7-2 CASSLVAGTNTGELFF TGTGCCAGCAGCTTAGTAGCGGGCACGAACACCGGGGAGCTGTTTTTT
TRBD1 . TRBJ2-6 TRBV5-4 CASSIGQGAGGANVLTF TGTGCCAGCAGCATTGGACAGGGGGCGGGTGGGGCCAACGTCCTGACTTTC
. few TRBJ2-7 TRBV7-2 CASSLAIRERLYF TGTGCCAGCAGCTTAGCGATACGGGAACGACTTTACTTC
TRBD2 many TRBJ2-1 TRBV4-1 CASRGGKLNNEQFF TGCGCTTCGAGGGGAGGGAAACTAAACAATGAGCAGTTCTTC
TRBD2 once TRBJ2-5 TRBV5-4 CASSSGLATETQYF TGTGCCAGCAGCTCCGGACTAGCGACGGAGACCCAGTACTTC
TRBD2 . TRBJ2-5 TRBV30 CAWSVLAGQETQYF TGTGCCTGGAGTGTCCTAGCGGGACAGGAGACCCAGTACTTC
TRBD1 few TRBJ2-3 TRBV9 CASSGSGTGYSTDTQYF TGTGCCAGCAGCGGTTCCGGGACAGGATATAGCACAGATACGCAGTATTTT
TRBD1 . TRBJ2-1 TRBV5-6 CASSWRGTGNNEQFF TGTGCCAGCAGCTGGCGCGGGACAGGGAACAATGAGCAGTTCTTC
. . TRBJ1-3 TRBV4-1 CASSQVTGDRRSSGNTIYF TGCGCCAGCAGCCAAGTGACCGGAGACAGGCGAAGCTCTGGAAACACCATATATTTT
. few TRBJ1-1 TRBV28 CASSLSSGNTEAFF TGTGCCAGCAGTTTATCCTCCGGGAACACTGAAGCTTTCTTT
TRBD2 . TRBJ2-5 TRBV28 CASSPPTKSGRGETQYF TGTGCCAGCAGTCCCCCGACGAAGAGCGGGAGGGGAGAGACCCAGTACTTC
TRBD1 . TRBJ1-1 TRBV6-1 CASQWGQGNTEAFF TGTGCCAGCCAATGGGGACAGGGGAACACTGAAGCTTTCTTT
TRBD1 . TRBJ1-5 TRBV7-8 CASSPQDRGSNQPQHF TGTGCCAGCAGCCCACAGGACAGGGGTAGCAATCAGCCCCAGCATTTT
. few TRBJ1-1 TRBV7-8 CASSLRGTEAFF TGTGCCAGCAGCTTAAGAGGCACTGAAGCTTTCTTT
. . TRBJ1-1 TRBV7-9 CASSSRQNTEAFF TGTGCCAGCAGCTCCCGACAAAACACTGAAGCTTTCTTT
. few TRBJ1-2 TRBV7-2 CASSGPLQGYTF TGTGCCAGCAGCGGGCCCCTTCAGGGCTACACCTTC
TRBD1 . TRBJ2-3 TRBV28 CASSNRGVSTDTQYF TGTGCCAGCAGTAACAGGGGGGTAAGCACAGATACGCAGTATTTT
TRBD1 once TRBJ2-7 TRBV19 CASQGAYEQYF TGTGCCAGCCAGGGGGCCTACGAGCAGTACTTC